This TCR beta chain was captured by sequencing in a study of blood T cell repertoires in COVID-19. This clone was seen only once. This table comes from immunoSEQ multiplex PCR, and its TCRdb copy is limited to in-frame clones, with some not included. The repertoire holds just under 300,000 clones, with around nine tenths as singletons. With V trimmed by 2 bases and J by 7 bases, 3 bases remained unmatched. The CDR3 is 15 amino acids. In germline, CDR1 is MNHEY, CDR2 SVGAGI. The material sequenced was peripheral blood. This TCR was sampled from a man between 65 and 85 years old with acute or convalescent COVID-19. The chain couples TRBV6-5 to TRBJ2-3; the match to TRBD2 covers 13 bases. This chain's CDR3 is CASSYGLAGVNTQYF. The CDR3 nucleotides read TGTGCCAGCAGTTACGGACTAGCGGGAGTAAATACGCAGTATTTT.